One sample yielded the 31 T cell receptor beta chains listed below, sequenced in a study of blood T cell repertoires in COVID-19. TCRdb's copy holds only in-frame clones and misses some; the assay was immunoSEQ multiplex PCR. This sample has 150,000 to 200,000 clones; about 85% occur once, and the top ten carry around 8%. The sequencing sample was made of peripheral blood. The receptor set was obtained from a woman older than 75 with COVID-19, enrolled during active disease.

The genes are TRBV27 and TRBJ2-3, with TRBD2 identical over 9 bases. The CDR3 runs to 16 residues. J gave up 5 bases and V 5 bases, and 11 bases lay outside the gene matches. CDR1 MNHEY and CDR2 SMNVEV come from the germline V gene (reference sequence). For the CDR3, the DNA is TGTGCCAGCAGTCTTTTTAGCGGGAGAGATGGAGATACGCAGTATTTT. It codes for CASSLFSGRDGDTQYF.

A note on this clone: Since no conserved phenylalanine or tryptophan closes the CDR3, a read error is the likely cause. The limits of the CDR3 on the DNA are not certain, so only TCRdb's listed CDR3 is given. The CDR3: CASSKGCSALA. This chain connects TRBV21-1 to TRBJ1-2. TRBV21-1 is described as a pseudogene. The CDR3 has 11 amino acids, counting both end residues.

In its sample, this clone was seen a few times. The CDR3 bases are TGCGCCAGCAGTCAACATCAGGGAATCCGGGAGGGCGGCGAGCAGTACTTC. This gives the protein CASSQHQGIREGGEQYF. The chain combines TRBV23-1 with TRBJ2-7, with TRBD2 identical over 8 bases. TRBV23-1 is placed among ORFs of uncertain function. V was clipped by 2 bases and J by 6 bases; unmatched bases: 15. The CDR3 length is 17 residues.

This chain connects TRBV19 to TRBJ1-6; 8 bases match TRBD1. V lost 0 bases, J lost 9 bases, and 4 bases stayed unmatched. The CDR3 runs to 15 residues. CDR1 LNHDA and CDR2 SQIVND come from the germline V gene (reference sequence). In DNA form, the CDR3 reads TGTGCCAGTAGTATAGATCGGACAGGGAGTTCACCCCTCCACTTT. As protein: CASSIDRTGSSPLHF.

The rearrangement links TRBV29-1 to TRBJ1-1; TRBD1 matches at 9 bases. V lost 7 bases to trimming and J lost 5 bases; unmatched junction nucleotides: 8. Germline lookup yields CDR1 SQVTM and CDR2 ANQGSEA. CDR3 length equals 13 residues. Here the CDR3 reads CSAWTGVGTEAFF. The CDR3 DNA reads as TGCAGCGCCTGGACAGGGGTGGGGACTGAAGCTTTCTTT.

The gene calls are TRBV2 and TRBJ2-1, with 9 bases lining up with TRBD2. The germline CDR1 and CDR2 sequences are SNHLY and FYNNEI. Trimming took 8 bases from V and 7 from J; bases not matched to a gene: 6. This CDR3 is built from 13 residues. CDR3 protein: CASRRGGGNEQFF. DNA of the CDR3: TGTGCCAGCCGGCGGGGGGGAGGGAATGAGCAGTTCTTC.

This chain links TRBV6-5 with TRBJ1-1; a possible D gene is TRBD1 (6 bases). V was clipped by 4 bases and J by 0 bases, with 12 bases between them. Germline CDR1 and CDR2: MNHEY and SVGAGI. The CDR3 spans 15 residues. In nucleotides, the CDR3 is TGTGCCAGCAGTTCCGCGCAGGGGATGAACACTGAAGCTTTCTTT. Amino acid sequence: CASSSAQGMNTEAFF.

V is TRBV11-2 and J is TRBJ1-1, with D possibly matching TRBD1 (5 bases). Trimming shortened V by 4 bases and J by 4 bases, and 7 bases separated the two germline ends. CDR1 SGHAT and CDR2 FQNNGV come from the germline V gene. The CDR3 has 12 amino acids. The CDR3 reads CASSYRSTEAFF. In DNA, the CDR3 is TGTGCCAGCAGCTACAGGAGCACTGAAGCTTTCTTT.

This clone was picked up a small number of times. The chain combines TRBV14 with TRBJ2-1, with D possibly being TRBD1 (5 bases). Germline V gives CDR1 SGHDN, CDR2 FVKESK. The CDR3 runs 16 residues. V lost 4 bases and J lost 7, with 20 bases in between. The CDR3 sequence is CASSRSNRFFSNEQFF. CDR3 nucleotides: TGTGCCAGCAGCCGGTCGAACAGGTTTTTCTCGAATGAGCAGTTCTTC.

A single count supports this clone. V and J are TRBV7-2 and TRBJ1-5; maybe TRBD1 (5 bases). The length of the CDR3 is 15 residues. Germline V gives CDR1 SGHTA, CDR2 FQGNSA. The V and J ends lost 8 bases and 2 bases respectively, with 16 bases between them. The CDR3 protein is CASRPIGEGNQPQHF. The CDR3 nucleotides read TGTGCCAGCCGCCCGATAGGGGAGGGCAATCAGCCCCAGCATTTT.

CDR3 nucleotides: TGTGCCAGCAGCCCCCGGGCGGGAGGGGGTACAGATACGCAGTATTTT. Its translation: CASSPRAGGGTDTQYF. The chain recombines TRBV9 with TRBJ2-3; 9 positions match TRBD2. Germline-derived CDR1 and CDR2 are SGDLS and YYNGEE. Trimming removed 4 bases from V and 3 bases from J; junction bases left unmatched: 9. The CDR3 is made up of 16 amino acids.

V and J are TRBV5-1 and TRBJ1-1; TRBD1 might be the D (5 bases). V lost 0 bases, J lost 4 bases, and 19 bases lay in between. The CDR3 sequence is 17 residues long. The germline gives CDR1 SGHRS, CDR2 YFSETQ. The CDR3: CASSLVFTGDGGTEAFF. CDR3 in DNA: TGCGCCAGCAGCTTGGTCTTCACGGGGGACGGTGGCACTGAAGCTTTCTTT.

On this clone itself: The junction and the germline gene differ at one end; a read error may be behind it. The V and J genes are TRBV5-4 and TRBJ2-6, with D tentatively TRBD1 (5 bases). The CDR3 runs to 15 residues. Germline V gene lookup returns CDR1 SGHNT and CDR2 YYREEE (reference sequence). The CDR3 spells CASSLFGSGANALTF. The CDR3 DNA is TGTGCCAGCAGCCTCTTTGGCTCTGGGGCCAACGCCCTGACTTTC.

This chain links TRBV5-1 with TRBJ1-4, with 9 bases fitting TRBD1. After removal of 9 bases from V and 8 bases from J, the junction contained 14 bases not matched to a gene. The CDR3 is 15 amino acids. Germline-derived CDR1 and CDR2 are SGHRS and YFSETQ. The CDR3 is CAIREGDRDREKLFF. DNA for the CDR3: TGCGCCATCCGTGAGGGGGACAGGGACAGGGAAAAACTGTTTTTT. The full variable domain, with the rest looked up from reference TRBV5-1 and TRBJ1-4, is KAGVTQTPRYLIKTRGQQVTLSCSPISGHRSVSWYQQTPGQGLQFLFEYFSETQRNKGNFPGRFSGRQFSNSRSEMNVSTLELGDSALYLCAIREGDRDREKLFFGSGTQLSVL.

This chain joins TRBV5-1 and TRBJ2-5, with 11 bases matching TRBD2. Unmatched junction bases numbered 6, after V lost 4 bases and J lost 4 bases. CDR1 SGHRS and CDR2 YFSETQ come from the germline V gene. The CDR3 is made up of 15 amino acids. The CDR3 DNA reads TGCGCCAGCAGCCTCGTAGCGGGAGGGCCAGAGACCCAGTACTTC. Amino acid sequence: CASSLVAGGPETQYF.

This chain connects TRBV25-1 to TRBJ2-7; D is possibly TRBD1 (6 bases). The length of the CDR3 is 14 residues. Germline CDR1 and CDR2: MGHDK and SYGVNS. V dropped 0 bases and J dropped 2 bases, with 8 bases sitting between them. The CDR3 bases are TGTGCCAGCAGTGAATATGGACAGACCTACGAGCAGTACTTC. Amino acids: CASSEYGQTYEQYF.

The chain is built from TRBV5-1 and TRBJ2-5; no clear D. The CDR3 is made up of 15 amino acids. Germline CDR1 is SGHRS and CDR2 is YFSETQ. Trimming left V 0 bases short and J 5 bases short, with 14 bases between. The CDR3 bases are TGCGCCAGCAGCTTGGCTGGCCTTCCCATCGAGACCCAGTACTTC. Residues: CASSLAGLPIETQYF.

The chain links TRBV4-1 to TRBJ1-5, with TRBD1 identical over 9 bases. The CDR3 loop spans 17 amino acids. Germline CDR1 is MGHRA and CDR2 is YSYEKL. Trimming at V came to 5 bases and at J to 3 bases, leaving 11 bases not matched to a gene. CDR3 nucleotide sequence: TGCGCCAGCAGCGCGTCTCCGGGACAGGGCACCAATCAGCCCCAGCATTTT. Its translation is CASSASPGQGTNQPQHF.

The chain has TRBV7-9 and TRBJ1-4; D ambiguous. In germline, CDR1 is SEHNR, CDR2 FQNEAQ (reference sequence). The CDR3 is 15 residues long. Trimming removed 0 bases from V and 5 bases from J, with 10 bases in between. This CDR3 reads CASSLAGSFNEKLFF. CDR3 nucleotides: TGTGCCAGCAGCTTAGCTGGCTCTTTCAATGAAAAACTGTTTTTT. Based on the CDR3 plus reference TRBV7-9 and TRBJ1-4, the full variable domain is DTGVSQNPRHKITKRGQNVTFRCDPISEHNRLYWYRQTLGQGPEFLTYFQNEAQLEKSRLLSDRFSAERPKGSFSTLEIQRTEQGDSAMYLCASSLAGSFNEKLFFGSGTQLSVL.

The chain joins TRBV19 to TRBJ1-1; no clear D gene. V was pared by 7 bases and J by 10 bases, with 13 bases between. Looked up from germline, CDR1 is LNHDA and CDR2 is SQIVND (reference sequence). The CDR3 loop spans 11 amino acids. CDR3 nucleotide sequence: TGTGCCAGTAAGGCCCCCCGAGGAGCTTTCTTT. Translation gives CASKAPRGAFF.

V gene TRBV7-3 combines with J gene TRBJ1-2; 9 nucleotides align to TRBD1. Trimming took 5 bases from V and 4 from J; bases not matched to a gene: 5. Germline V gene lookup returns CDR1 SGHTA and CDR2 FQGTGA. This CDR3 is 14 amino acids long. The CDR3 protein is CASSPGGQGYGYTF. The CDR3 region has the DNA TGTGCCAGCAGCCCAGGGGGACAGGGCTATGGCTACACCTTC.

The chain recombines TRBV5-6 with TRBJ1-4; D gene unclear. This CDR3 has 16 residues. The V gene's germline CDR1 is SGHDT and CDR2 YYEEEE. Deletions cut 2 bases from V and 6 bases from J, with 17 bases between. As DNA, the CDR3 is TGTGCCAGCAGCTTTAAGGTCTACGGGGAGGATGAAAAACTGTTTTTT. Translating it yields CASSFKVYGEDEKLFF.

The chain links TRBV4-2 to TRBJ1-2; TRBD1 matches at 11 bases. Losses at the gene ends were 0 bases for V and 4 bases for J; bases not matched to a gene: 7. The CDR3 contains 17 residues. Germline CDR1 LGHNA, CDR2 YNFKEQ. CDR3 in DNA: TGTGCCAGCAGCCAAGATTTGGACAGGGGGCTGGGCTATGGCTACACCTTC. Protein product: CASSQDLDRGLGYGYTF.

The rearrangement joins TRBV5-1 to TRBJ2-5, with no clear D. Deletions cut 0 bases from V and 1 base from J, with 7 bases between. Germline-derived CDR1 and CDR2 are SGHRS and YFSETQ. The CDR3 loop spans 14 amino acids. The CDR3 loop is CASSLAASQETQYF. The CDR3 DNA is TGCGCCAGCAGCTTGGCCGCCAGCCAAGAGACCCAGTACTTC.

The chain links TRBV6-2 or TRBV6-3 to TRBJ2-1; 12 nucleotides agree with TRBD2. Looked up from germline, CDR1 is MNHEY and CDR2 is SVGEGT. V lost 5 bases, J lost 7 bases, and 9 bases stayed unmatched. The CDR3 has 16 residues. CDR3 bases: TGTGCCAGCAGTGGCCCGCTAGCGGGGGGGCCGAATGAGCAGTTCTTC. Translated, it gives CASSGPLAGGPNEQFF.

The chain is built from TRBV10-3 and TRBJ2-1, with 10 positions matching TRBD2. CDR3 length: 14 amino acids. V lost 7 bases and J lost 3; bases outside the gene matches: 3. Looked up from germline, CDR1 is ENHRY and CDR2 is SYGVKD. This chain's CDR3 is CAINEREGYNEQFF. As DNA, the CDR3 is TGTGCCATCAACGAGCGGGAGGGCTACAATGAGCAGTTCTTC.

This clone showed up just a few times. This chain uses TRBV10-2 with TRBJ1-2; the D is unclear. This CDR3 has 17 residues. V lost 4 bases, J lost 5 bases, and 23 bases lay in between. From germline, CDR1 is WSHSY and CDR2 SAAADI. CDR3 nucleotide sequence: TGCGCCAGCAGTGCCCCCCGGCGGAGAGGGTTGGATTATGGCTACACCTTC. Its protein product is CASSAPRRRGLDYGYTF.

V gene TRBV5-1 combines with J gene TRBJ1-1; maybe TRBD1 (6 bases). The CDR3 has 16 residues. Deletions cut 3 bases from V and 5 bases from J, with 20 bases between. Germline V gene data show CDR1 as SGHRS and CDR2 as YFSETQ. CDR3 sequence: CASSSSPGERWTEAFF. CDR3 nucleotides: TGCGCCAGCAGCTCGTCCCCAGGGGAAAGGTGGACTGAAGCTTTCTTT.

In its sample, this clone was seen a few times. The chain joins TRBV7-9 to TRBJ1-4, with 10 nucleotides matching TRBD1. Germline CDR1 is SEHNR and CDR2 is FQNEAQ (reference sequence). Unmatched junction bases numbered 14, after V lost 5 bases and J lost 8 bases. The CDR3 is 17 residues long. In DNA form, the CDR3 reads TGTGCCAGCAGCCCACCCGGGACAGGGGAAGGAAGAGAAAAACTGTTTTTT. Translating it yields CASSPPGTGEGREKLFF.

J is TRBJ1-5 and V is TRBV4-1, with 9 bases aligning to TRBD1. The V and J ends lost 4 bases and 0 bases, in that order; junction bases with no gene match: 10. This CDR3 is built from 18 residues. Germline values: CDR1 MGHRA, CDR2 YSYEKL. The CDR3 spells CASSRGTGRAYSNQPQHF. DNA for the CDR3: TGCGCCAGCAGCCGCGGGACAGGGAGGGCTTATAGCAATCAGCCCCAGCATTTT.

The rearrangement uses TRBV11-2 and TRBJ1-1, with 7 bases aligning to TRBD1. Germline V gene data show CDR1 as SGHAT and CDR2 as FQNNGV. The CDR3 spans 14 residues. The J segment lost 5 bases and the V segment lost 3 bases, leaving 6 bases of the junction unmatched. In DNA, the CDR3 is TGTGCCAGCAGCTTTCGACAGGGAAGAACTGAAGCTTTCTTT. This gives the protein CASSFRQGRTEAFF.